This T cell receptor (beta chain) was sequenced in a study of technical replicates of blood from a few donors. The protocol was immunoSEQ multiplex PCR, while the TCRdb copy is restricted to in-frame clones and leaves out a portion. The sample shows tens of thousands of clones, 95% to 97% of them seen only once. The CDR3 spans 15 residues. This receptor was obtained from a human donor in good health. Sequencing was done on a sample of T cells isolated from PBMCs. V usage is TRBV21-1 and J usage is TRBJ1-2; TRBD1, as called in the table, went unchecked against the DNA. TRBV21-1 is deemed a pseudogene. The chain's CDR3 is CASSRPDRGRSSYTF. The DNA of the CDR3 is TGTGCCAGCAGCAGACCGGACAGGGGGAGGAGTAGCTACACCTTC.